A single sample gave rise to the 10 T cell receptor beta chains below, sequenced in a study of T-cell reconstitution after alpha-beta-depleted transplantation in children. Unique molecular identifiers featured in how the TCRbeta library was prepared. A single record per CDR3 protein comes from TCRdb applying MiXCR to the PCR reads. The sample contains about 610,000 distinct CDR3 sequences, 10% of which appear only once. Sample: PBMCs from the stem cell graft donor, taken from the stem cell graft. These TCRs come from a human donor who donated a stem cell graft to a child with acute myeloid leukemia.

This clonotype was counted many times. V gene TRBV12-3 or TRBV12-4 combines with J gene TRBJ2-7, with D perhaps matching TRBD2 (6 bases). This CDR3 contains 15 residues. Trimming stripped 6 bases from V and 10 bases from J, with 25 bases between. CDR3 nucleotide sequence: TGTGCCAGCAGCACCTCCTCAGGACTATCCGAAAAACAGTACTTC. It specifies CASSTSSGLSEKQYF.

There are a few counts of this clonotype. The chain's CDR3 is CASSFLSTGGGTDTQYF. CDR3 coding DNA: TGTGCCAGCAGTTTTCTGTCTACAGGGGGCGGAACAGATACGCAGTATTTT. V usage is TRBV27 and J usage is TRBJ2-3; TRBD1 matches at 9 bases. The ends lost 3 bases at V and 3 bases at J; junction bases unmatched: 10. From germline, CDR1 is MNHEY and CDR2 SMNVEV (reference sequence). The CDR3 is 17 amino acids.

The sample holds many counts of this clonotype. The chain carries TRBV4-3 and TRBJ2-6; no clear D. The V gene lost 1 base and the J gene lost 0 bases, with 10 bases spanning the gap. This CDR3 has 17 residues. Germline V gene lookup returns CDR1 LGHNA and CDR2 YSLEER. The CDR3 DNA reads as TGCGCCAGCAGCCAAGTAGTATCCTCCTCTGGGGCCAACGTCCTGACTTTC. Its translation is CASSQVVSSSGANVLTF.

This clonotype was counted between two and nine times. The chain carries TRBV7-9 and TRBJ1-2; the D gene is possibly TRBD1 (6 bases). V dropped 4 bases and J dropped 8 bases, with 14 bases sitting between them. Germline CDR1 SEHNR, CDR2 FQNEAQ (reference sequence). This CDR3 contains 13 residues. The CDR3 coding sequence is TGTGCCAGCAGCTCGGAACAGGGTGGCGGCTACACCTTC. This encodes CASSSEQGGGYTF. Using reference TRBV7-9 and TRBJ1-2 for the parts outside the CDR3, the full variable domain is DTGVSQNPRHKITKRGQNVTFRCDPISEHNRLYWYRQTLGQGPEFLTYFQNEAQLEKSRLLSDRFSAERPKGSFSTLEIQRTEQGDSAMYLCASSSEQGGGYTFGSGTRLTVV.

CDR3 residues: CASSLGTPLDTQYF. The DNA for the CDR3 is TGTGCCAGCAGTTTGGGGACCCCACTAGATACGCAGTATTTT. V is TRBV28 and J is TRBJ2-3, with D perhaps matching TRBD1 or TRBD2 (5 bases each). V lost 3 bases, J lost 5 bases, and 12 bases lay in between. CDR1 is MDHEN and CDR2 is SYDVKM in the germline V gene. The CDR3 runs 14 residues.

The chain combines TRBV18 with TRBJ2-2, with TRBD1 identical over 8 bases. Trimming took 0 bases from V and 4 from J; bases not matched to a gene: 10. Germline-derived CDR1 and CDR2 are KGHSH and LQKENI. The CDR3 has 18 residues. The CDR3 spells CASSPPVFSRGRTGELFF. As DNA, the CDR3 is TGTGCCAGCTCACCACCTGTTTTTAGCAGGGGGCGCACCGGGGAGCTGTTTTTT. The full variable domain, with the rest looked up from reference TRBV18 and TRBJ2-2, is NAGVMQNPRHLVRRRGQEARLRCSPMKGHSHVYWYRQLPEEGLKFMVYLQKENIIDESGMPKERFSAEFPKEGPSILRIQQVVRGDSAAYFCASSPPVFSRGRTGELFFGEGSRLTVL.

The CDR3 region is CASSLGLALNEQYF. As DNA, the CDR3 is TGTGCCAGCAGCTTAGGCCTAGCGTTAAACGAGCAGTACTTC. The chain combines TRBV7-2 with TRBJ2-7, with a possible D match to TRBD2 (6 bases). This CDR3 comprises 14 residues. V lost 1 base, J lost 5 bases, and 12 bases lay in between. From germline, CDR1 is SGHTA and CDR2 FQGNSA.

Points on this clonotype: This may be a read error: a much more frequent sequence differs by one nucleotide. This rearrangement joins TRBV29-1 to TRBJ2-5; 8 bases agree with TRBD2. CDR1 and CDR2 from the germline V gene are SQVTM and ANQGSEA. The CDR3 loop spans 12 amino acids. The DNA of the CDR3 is TGCAGCGTCGGACTAGCAGCAGAGGCCCAGTACTTC. It codes for CSVGLAAEAQYF.

The chain couples TRBV14 to TRBJ2-5; D remains unclear. CDR1 SGHDN and CDR2 FVKESK come from the germline V gene. The length of the CDR3 is 14 residues. The V end was cut by 2 bases, the J end by 2 bases, with 9 bases between. The CDR3, as DNA: TGTGCCAGCAGCCAATCCAGGTGGCAAGAGACCCAGTACTTC. Its protein product is CASSQSRWQETQYF.

This clonotype has more than one count but fewer than ten. The chain recombines TRBV20-1 with TRBJ1-5; D is ambiguous. Germline V gives CDR1 DFQATT, CDR2 SNEGSKA (reference sequence). V was shortened by 5 bases and J by 9 bases, with 8 bases between the two germline ends. This CDR3 region has 10 residues. The CDR3 sequence is CSAGEVPQHF. The CDR3 DNA reads as TGCAGTGCTGGGGAGGTGCCCCAGCATTTT.